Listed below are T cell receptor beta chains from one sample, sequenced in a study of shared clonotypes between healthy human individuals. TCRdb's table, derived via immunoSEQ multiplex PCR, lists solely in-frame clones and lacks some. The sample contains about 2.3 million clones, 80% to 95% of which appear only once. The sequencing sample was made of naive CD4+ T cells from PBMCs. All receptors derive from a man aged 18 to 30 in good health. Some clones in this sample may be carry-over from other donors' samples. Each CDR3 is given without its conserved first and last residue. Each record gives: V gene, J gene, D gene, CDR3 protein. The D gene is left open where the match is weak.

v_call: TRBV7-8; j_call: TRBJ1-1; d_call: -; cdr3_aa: ASSFLDRGTEAF
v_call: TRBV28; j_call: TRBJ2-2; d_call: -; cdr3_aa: ASSLEMPGELF
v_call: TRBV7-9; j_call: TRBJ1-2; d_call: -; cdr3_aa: ASSLEKGYYGYT
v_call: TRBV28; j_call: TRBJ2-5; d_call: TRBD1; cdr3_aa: ASRQGVETQY
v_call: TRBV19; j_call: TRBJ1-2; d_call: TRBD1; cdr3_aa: ATQDRGRNGYT
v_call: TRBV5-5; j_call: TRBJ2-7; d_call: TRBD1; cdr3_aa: ASSLDQGEY
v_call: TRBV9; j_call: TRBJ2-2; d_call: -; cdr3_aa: ASSATINTGELF
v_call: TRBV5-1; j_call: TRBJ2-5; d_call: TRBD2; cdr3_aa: ASSLAEGASGRIWETQY
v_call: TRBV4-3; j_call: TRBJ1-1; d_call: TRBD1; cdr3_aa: ASSRDRGSTEAF
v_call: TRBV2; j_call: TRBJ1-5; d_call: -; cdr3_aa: ASKEGTGIGNQPQH
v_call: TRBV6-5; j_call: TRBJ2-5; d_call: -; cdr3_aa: ASSYSRSQETQY
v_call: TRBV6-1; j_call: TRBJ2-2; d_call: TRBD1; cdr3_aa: ASSGTGTGPPVTGELF
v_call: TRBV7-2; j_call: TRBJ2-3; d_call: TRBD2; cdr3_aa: ASSLGTSGRAHDTQY
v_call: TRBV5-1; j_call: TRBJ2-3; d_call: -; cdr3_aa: ASSSNTDTQY
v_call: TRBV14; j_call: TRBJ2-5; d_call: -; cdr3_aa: ASSQRTGMGTQY
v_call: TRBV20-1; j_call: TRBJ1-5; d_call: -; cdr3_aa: SAVQDQPQH
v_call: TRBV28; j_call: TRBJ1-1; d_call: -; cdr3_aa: ASSLPVSLGDTEAF
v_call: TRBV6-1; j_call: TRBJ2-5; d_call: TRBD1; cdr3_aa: ASKTDRGGQETQY
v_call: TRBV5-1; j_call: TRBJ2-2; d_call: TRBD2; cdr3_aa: ASSPRTSGSSGELF